Below, one T cell receptor (beta chain) is given with its context. The antigen is unknown. Germline V gene sequence: CDR1 SGHNT, CDR2 YYREEE (reference sequence). CDR3 length: 13 amino acids. The ends were cut back, 4 bases at V and 6 bases at J, with 13 bases in the middle. The data were obtained in a study of T-cell memory formation after mild COVID-19. TCRdb fed the 5' RACE reads into MiXCR, producing one record per CDR3 protein. There are 250,000 to 350,000 distinct CDR3 sequences in the sample; approximately 15% occur only once, and about a fifth lies in the top ten. Study-level results: Whereas later expanders leaned CD4+, clones contracting day 15 to 85 showed a balanced CD4/CD8 makeup. Proof of SARS-CoV-2 specificity was absent for the second-wave clones that crested on day 37.

The TCR was taken from a man aged 18 to 29 who had mild COVID-19 (a few samples of this study predate the infection). Cell type and time point are not known. The chain uses TRBV5-4 and TRBJ1-1, with D perhaps matching TRBD1 (6 bases). The sequenced sample consisted of PBMCs or a T cell subset sorted from them (not recorded which). Here the CDR3 DNA reads TGTGCCAGCAGCCCAGGGGTTGCCCCTGAAGCTTTCTTT. Translation gives CASSPGVAPEAFF.